This T cell receptor (beta chain) was sequenced in a study of blood T cell repertoires in COVID-19. The wider study: From the United States, Italy and Spain came samples of acute and convalescent COVID-19. T cells, B-cell-depleted T cells, or PBMCs provided the cDNA or gDNA that served as material.

The authors' processing: Using reference gene primer amplification, nucleated cell counts were estimated. Using immunoSEQ multiplex PCR, the repertoire was profiled, and TCRdb retains in-frame clones only, with some absent. V and J calls and clone size are given by that table; D and trimming were obtained from the DNA. The sample holds 250,000 or so clones, about 89% seen once. This clone has just one count. This receptor was obtained from a middle-aged woman who had recovered from COVID-19. The source material was peripheral blood.

CDR3 bases: TGTGCCAGCAGTTTGACAGGCTCTAATGAAAAACTGTTTTTT. Its translation: CASSLTGSNEKLFF. The chain recombines TRBV6-6 with TRBJ1-4; tentative D call: TRBD1 (6 bases). The CDR3 is made up of 14 amino acids. The germline V gene encodes CDR1 MNHNY and CDR2 SVGAGI (reference sequence). Trimming cost V 4 bases and J 3 bases, with 9 bases left between them.